The T cell receptor beta chain under discussion was sequenced for a study of cytomegalovirus exposure and HLA in healthy donors. Looking at the study overall: Both the 95 to 150 validation repertoires and the 500 to 700 first-cohort repertoires used the same platform, as reported by a later analysis. Whole-study findings and limits: Subsequent analysis revealed that first-cohort TCR clusters tended to co-occur in the roughly 120 validation repertoires.

With regard to this clone: The antigen is unknown.

CDR1 and CDR2 (germline): MNHNY, SVGAGI (reference sequence). There are 15 residues in the CDR3. Trimming took 2 bases from V and 0 from J, leaving 5 bases between them. Generated by immunoSEQ multiplex PCR, the TCRdb table keeps only in-frame clones and is missing some. The sample yields 150,000 or so clones, 75% to 90% seen once. The TCR was taken from a man younger than 35 in good health and CMV-seropositive. The V call is TRBV6-6, the J call TRBJ2-6; no clear D. Sequencing was done on a sample of PBMCs. This chain's CDR3 is CASSYHSSGANVLTF. The CDR3 nucleotides are TGTGCCAGCAGTTACCACTCCTCTGGGGCCAACGTCCTGACTTTC.